This T cell receptor beta chain stems from a study of radiotherapy plus CTLA-4 blockade in lung cancer. This clone has just a few counts. Its antigen is currently unknown. Study-wide results and limits: Once radiotherapy plus ipilimumab had been given, TCR clones derived from tumor expanded in blood.

The germline V gene has CDR1 SEHNR and CDR2 FQNEAQ (reference sequence). V lost 5 bases to trimming and J lost 0 bases, with 7 bases between them. The CDR3 covers 14 residues. The table came from immunoSEQ multiplex PCR; TCRdb's copy has only in-frame clones and leaves some out. The sample carries roughly 100,000 clones, roughly 80% recorded once. Sequences were derived from peripheral blood, sampled from a patient treated with radiotherapy plus ipilimumab. The receptor was isolated from a human donor with non-small cell lung cancer that progressed on radiotherapy plus ipilimumab. This chain joins TRBV7-9 and TRBJ1-4; D not certain. The CDR3 DNA sequence: TGTGCCAGCAGCCGAACAGCAACTAATGAAAAACTGTTTTTT. Translated, it gives CASSRTATNEKLFF.